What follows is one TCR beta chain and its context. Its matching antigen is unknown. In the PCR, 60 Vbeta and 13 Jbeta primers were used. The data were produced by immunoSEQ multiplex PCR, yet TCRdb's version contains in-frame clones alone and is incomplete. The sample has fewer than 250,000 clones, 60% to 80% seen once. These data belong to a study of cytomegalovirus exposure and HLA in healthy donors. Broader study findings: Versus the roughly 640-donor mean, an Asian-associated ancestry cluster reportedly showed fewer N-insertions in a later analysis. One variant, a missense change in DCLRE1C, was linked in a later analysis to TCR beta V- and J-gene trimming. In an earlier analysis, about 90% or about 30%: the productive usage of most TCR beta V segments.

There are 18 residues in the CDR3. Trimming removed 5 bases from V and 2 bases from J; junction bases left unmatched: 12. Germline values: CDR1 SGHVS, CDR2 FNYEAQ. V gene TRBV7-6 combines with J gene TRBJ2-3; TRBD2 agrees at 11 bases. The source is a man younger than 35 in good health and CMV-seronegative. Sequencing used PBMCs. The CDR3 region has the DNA TGTGCCAGCAGCACCCGAACTAAACTAGCGGGGGACACAGATACGCAGTATTTT. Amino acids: CASSTRTKLAGDTDTQYF. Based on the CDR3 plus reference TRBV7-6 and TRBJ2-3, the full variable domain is GAGVSQSPRYKVTKRGQDVALRCDPISGHVSLYWYRQALGQGPEFLTYFNYEAQQDKSGLPNDRFSAERPEGSISTLTIQRTEQRDSAMYRCASSTRTKLAGDTDTQYFGPGTRLTVL.